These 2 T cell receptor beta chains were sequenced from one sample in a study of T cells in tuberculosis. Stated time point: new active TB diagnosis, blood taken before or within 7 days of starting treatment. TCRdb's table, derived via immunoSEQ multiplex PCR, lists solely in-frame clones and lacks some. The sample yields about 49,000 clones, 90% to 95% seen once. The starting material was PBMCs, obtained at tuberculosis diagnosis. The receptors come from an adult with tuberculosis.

The CDR3, as DNA: TGTGCCAGCAGGGGACTAGCGCCACAAGAGACCCAGTACTTC. It encodes CASRGLAPQETQYF. The gene calls are TRBV6-1 and TRBJ2-5; TRBD2 matches 10 bases. The CDR3 runs to 14 residues. V shed 6 bases and J 2 bases; nucleotides not matched to a gene: 3. The germline gives CDR1 MNHNS, CDR2 SASEGT.

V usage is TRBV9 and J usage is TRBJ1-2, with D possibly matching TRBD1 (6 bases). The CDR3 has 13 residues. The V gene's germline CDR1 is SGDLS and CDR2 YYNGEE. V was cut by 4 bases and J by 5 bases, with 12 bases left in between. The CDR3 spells CASSQNRAYGYTF. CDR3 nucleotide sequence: TGTGCCAGCAGCCAAAACAGGGCGTATGGCTACACCTTC.